The 6 T cell receptor beta chains given below trace back to one sample, sequenced in a study of siplizumab effects on memory and regulatory T cells. Some clones are missing from TCRdb's copy, which holds only in-frame ones; the method was immunoSEQ multiplex PCR. The sample consists of 85,000 to 120,000 clones, around nine tenths of them appearing once. The sample was CD4+ T cells sorted from blood. The receptors derive from a human donor in good health.

The chain is built from TRBV5-1 and TRBJ1-2, with D possibly TRBD1 on 6 matching bases. This CDR3 is 12 amino acids long. Germline V lookup: CDR1 SGHRS, CDR2 YFSETQ. The V and J ends lost 4 bases and 6 bases respectively, with 10 bases between them. The CDR3: CASSTRTDGYTF. The CDR3 DNA sequence: TGCGCCAGCAGCACCAGGACAGATGGCTACACCTTC.

This sequence joins TRBV5-1 and TRBJ1-2; a weak D match, TRBD1 (5 bases). Germline CDR1 and CDR2: SGHRS and YFSETQ. The V end was cut by 0 bases, the J end by 7 bases, with 13 bases between. There are 14 residues in the CDR3. The CDR3 DNA reads TGCGCCAGCAGCTTGGAACCGCAGGGAAGTGGCTACACCTTC. It encodes CASSLEPQGSGYTF.

The chain uses TRBV29-1 and TRBJ2-5; 8 nucleotides match TRBD1. V trimming: 6 bases; J trimming: 3 bases; junction bases outside the gene matches: 6. There are 13 residues in the CDR3. Per the germline V gene, CDR1 is SQVTM and CDR2 is ANQGSEA. The CDR3 here is CSVTGQGKETQYF. For the CDR3, the DNA is TGCAGCGTGACCGGACAGGGCAAAGAGACCCAGTACTTC.

As regards this clone: The sample holds other DNA sequences that translate to the same CDR3. V is TRBV20-1 and J is TRBJ2-5; D remains ambiguous. The CDR3 has 11 amino acids. Trimming removed 3 bases at V and 5 bases at J, with 7 bases between. Germline-derived CDR1 and CDR2 are DFQATT and SNEGSKA (reference sequence). CDR3 loop: CSASRRETQYF. In DNA form, the CDR3 reads TGCAGTGCTAGTCGTCGGGAGACCCAGTACTTC.

The chain uses TRBV5-1 and TRBJ1-2; D gene uncertain. Germline CDR1 and CDR2: SGHRS and YFSETQ. This CDR3 comprises 14 residues. V lost 0 bases and J lost 0, with 6 bases in between. The CDR3 spells CASSLDLANYGYTF. In DNA form, the CDR3 reads TGCGCCAGCAGCTTGGACCTTGCTAACTATGGCTACACCTTC.

The chain carries TRBV30 and TRBJ1-2; weak D call: TRBD1 (5 bases). The V and J ends lost 0 bases and 5 bases respectively, with 13 bases between them. Germline V gives CDR1 GTSNPN, CDR2 SVGIG (reference sequence). The CDR3 length is 14 residues. The CDR3: CAWSVQGTLYGYTF. The CDR3 nucleotides read TGTGCCTGGAGTGTTCAGGGTACCCTATATGGCTACACCTTC.